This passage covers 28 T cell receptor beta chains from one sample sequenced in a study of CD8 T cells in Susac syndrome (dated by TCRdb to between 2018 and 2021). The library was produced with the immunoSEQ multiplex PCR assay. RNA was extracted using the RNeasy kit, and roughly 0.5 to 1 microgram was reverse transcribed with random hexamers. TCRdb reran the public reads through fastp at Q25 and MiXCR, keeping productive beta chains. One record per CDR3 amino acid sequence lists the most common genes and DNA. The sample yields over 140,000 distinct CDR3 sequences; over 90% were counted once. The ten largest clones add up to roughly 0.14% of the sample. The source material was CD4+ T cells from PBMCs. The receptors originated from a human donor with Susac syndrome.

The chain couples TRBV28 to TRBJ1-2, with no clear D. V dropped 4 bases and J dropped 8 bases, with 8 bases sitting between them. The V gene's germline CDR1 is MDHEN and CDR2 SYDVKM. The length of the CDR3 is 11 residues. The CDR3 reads CASSSNRGYTF. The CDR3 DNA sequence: TGTGCCAGCAGTTCCAATCGCGGCTACACCTTC.

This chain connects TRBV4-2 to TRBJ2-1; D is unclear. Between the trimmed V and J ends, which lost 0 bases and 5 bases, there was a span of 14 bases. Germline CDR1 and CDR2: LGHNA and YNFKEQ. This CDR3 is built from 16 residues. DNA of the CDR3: TGTGCCAGCAGCCAAGACCCTCCGTCTATGGACAATGAGCAGTTCTTC. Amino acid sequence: CASSQDPPSMDNEQFF.

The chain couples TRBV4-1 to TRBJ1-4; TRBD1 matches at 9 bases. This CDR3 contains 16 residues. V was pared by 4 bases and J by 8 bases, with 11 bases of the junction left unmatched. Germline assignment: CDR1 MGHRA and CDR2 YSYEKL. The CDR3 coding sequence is TGCGCCAGCAGCCCAGGCACAGGGGGCGCGTGGGAAAAACTGTTTTTT. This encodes CASSPGTGGAWEKLFF.

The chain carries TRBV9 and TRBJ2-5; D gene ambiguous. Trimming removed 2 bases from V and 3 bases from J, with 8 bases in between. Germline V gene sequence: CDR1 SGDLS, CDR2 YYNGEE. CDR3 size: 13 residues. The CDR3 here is CASSVRAEETQYF. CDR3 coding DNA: TGTGCCAGCAGCGTTAGAGCAGAAGAGACCCAGTACTTC. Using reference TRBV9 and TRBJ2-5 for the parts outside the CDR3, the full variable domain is DSGVTQTPKHLITATGQRVTLRCSPRSGDLSVYWYQQSLDQGLQFLIQYYNGEERAKGNILERFSAQQFPDLHSELNLSSLELGDSALYFCASSVRAEETQYFGPGTRLLVL.

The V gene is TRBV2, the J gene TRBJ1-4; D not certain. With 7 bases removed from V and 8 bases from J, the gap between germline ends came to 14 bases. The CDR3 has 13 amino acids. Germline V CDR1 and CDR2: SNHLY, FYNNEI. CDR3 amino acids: CASKGVIGEKLFF. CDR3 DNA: TGTGCCAGCAAGGGAGTTATAGGCGAAAAACTGTTTTTT.

The CDR3 loop is CASSYDRLLREQYF. As DNA, the CDR3 is TGTGCCAGCAGTTATGACAGGTTATTGCGAGAGCAGTACTTC. The chain employs TRBV6-5 and TRBJ2-7, with a possible D match to TRBD1 (6 bases). Germline CDR1 MNHEY, CDR2 SVGAGI. The V end lost 3 bases, the J end lost 7 bases, and 16 bases lay between the germline ends. The CDR3 loop spans 14 amino acids.

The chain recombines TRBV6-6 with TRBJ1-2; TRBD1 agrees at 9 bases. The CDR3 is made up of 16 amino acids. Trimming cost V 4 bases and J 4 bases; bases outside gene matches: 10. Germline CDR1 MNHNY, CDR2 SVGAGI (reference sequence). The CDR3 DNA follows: TGTGCCAGCAGTTCACGACCAGTGACAGGGGGCTATGGCTACACCTTC. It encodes CASSSRPVTGGYGYTF.

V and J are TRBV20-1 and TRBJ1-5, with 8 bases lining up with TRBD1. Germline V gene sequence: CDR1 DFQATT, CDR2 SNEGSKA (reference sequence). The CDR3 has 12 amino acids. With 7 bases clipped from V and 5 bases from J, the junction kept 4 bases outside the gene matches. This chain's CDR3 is CSVVTGDQPQHF. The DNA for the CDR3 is TGCAGTGTGGTGACAGGGGATCAGCCCCAGCATTTT.

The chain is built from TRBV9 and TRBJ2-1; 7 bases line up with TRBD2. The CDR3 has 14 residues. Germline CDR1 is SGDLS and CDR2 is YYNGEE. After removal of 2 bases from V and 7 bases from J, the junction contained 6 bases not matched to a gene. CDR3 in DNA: TGTGCCAGCAGCGTTAGGACTAGTGCGAATGAGCAGTTCTTC. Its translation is CASSVRTSANEQFF. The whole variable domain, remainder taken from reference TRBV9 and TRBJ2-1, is DSGVTQTPKHLITATGQRVTLRCSPRSGDLSVYWYQQSLDQGLQFLIQYYNGEERAKGNILERFSAQQFPDLHSELNLSSLELGDSALYFCASSVRTSANEQFFGPGTRLTVL.

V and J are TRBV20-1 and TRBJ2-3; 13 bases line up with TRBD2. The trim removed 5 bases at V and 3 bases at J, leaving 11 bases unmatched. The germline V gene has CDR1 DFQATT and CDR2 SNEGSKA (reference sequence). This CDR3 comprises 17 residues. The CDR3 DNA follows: TGCAGTGCTCGAGGACTAGCGGGGGCCCCTTGGACAGATACGCAGTATTTT. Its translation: CSARGLAGAPWTDTQYF.

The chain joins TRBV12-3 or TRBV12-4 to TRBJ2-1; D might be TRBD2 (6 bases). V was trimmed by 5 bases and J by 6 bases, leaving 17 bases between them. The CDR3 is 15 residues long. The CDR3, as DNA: TGTGCCAGCAGTGCAATGGCGGGGCTTGGCAATGAGCAGTTCTTC. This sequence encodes CASSAMAGLGNEQFF.

CDR3 nucleotide sequence: TGTGCCAGCAGTCTGCCGCCGGGACAGGGACCCTACGAGCAGTACTTC. It codes for CASSLPPGQGPYEQYF. V is TRBV12-3 or TRBV12-4 and J is TRBJ2-7, with TRBD1 identical over 9 bases. Germline trimming cut 5 bases from V and 2 bases from J; bases unmatched to any gene: 10. This CDR3 spans 16 amino acids.

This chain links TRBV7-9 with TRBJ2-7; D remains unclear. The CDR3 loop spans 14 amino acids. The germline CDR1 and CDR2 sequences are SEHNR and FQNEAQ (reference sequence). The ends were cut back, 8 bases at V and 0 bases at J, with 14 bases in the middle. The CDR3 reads CASRPGLDSYEQYF. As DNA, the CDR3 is TGTGCCAGCCGCCCGGGCTTGGACTCCTACGAGCAGTACTTC.

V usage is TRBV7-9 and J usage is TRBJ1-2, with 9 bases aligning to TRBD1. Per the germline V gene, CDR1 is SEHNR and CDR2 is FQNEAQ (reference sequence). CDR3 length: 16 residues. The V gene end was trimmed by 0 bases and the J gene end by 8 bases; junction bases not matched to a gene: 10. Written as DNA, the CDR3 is TGTGCCAGCAGCTTAGCCGAACTGGACAGGGGACAAGGCTACACCTTC. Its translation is CASSLAELDRGQGYTF.

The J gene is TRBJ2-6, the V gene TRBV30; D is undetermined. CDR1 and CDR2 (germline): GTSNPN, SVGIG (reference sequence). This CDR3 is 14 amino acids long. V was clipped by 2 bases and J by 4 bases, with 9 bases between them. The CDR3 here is CAWSSLRGANVLTF. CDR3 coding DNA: TGTGCCTGGAGTTCCCTGAGGGGGGCCAACGTCCTGACTTTC.

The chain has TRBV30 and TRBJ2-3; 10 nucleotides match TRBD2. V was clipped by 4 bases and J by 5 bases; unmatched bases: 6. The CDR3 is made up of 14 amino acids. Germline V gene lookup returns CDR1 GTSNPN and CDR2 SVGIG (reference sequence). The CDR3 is CAWTSGREVDTQYF. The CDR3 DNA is TGTGCCTGGACCAGCGGGAGGGAAGTAGATACGCAGTATTTT.

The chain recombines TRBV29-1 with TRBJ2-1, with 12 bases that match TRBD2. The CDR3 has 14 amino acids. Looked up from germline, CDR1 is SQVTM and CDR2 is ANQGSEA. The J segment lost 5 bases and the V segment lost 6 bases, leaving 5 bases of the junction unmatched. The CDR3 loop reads CSVIGLAGHNEQFF. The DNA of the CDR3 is TGCAGCGTAATAGGACTAGCGGGACACAATGAGCAGTTCTTC.

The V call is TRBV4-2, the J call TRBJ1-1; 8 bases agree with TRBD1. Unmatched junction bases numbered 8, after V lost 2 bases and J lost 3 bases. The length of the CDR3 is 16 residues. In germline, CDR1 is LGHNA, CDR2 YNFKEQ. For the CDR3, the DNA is TGTGCCAGCAGCCAACCCTTGGGACAGGTCTACACTGAAGCTTTCTTT. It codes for CASSQPLGQVYTEAFF.

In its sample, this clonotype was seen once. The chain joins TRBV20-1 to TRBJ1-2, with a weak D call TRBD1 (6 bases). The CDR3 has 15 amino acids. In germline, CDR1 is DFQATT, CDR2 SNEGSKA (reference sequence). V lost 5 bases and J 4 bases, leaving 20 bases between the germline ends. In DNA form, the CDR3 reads TGCAGTGCTTCCACCCGGGCCTCAGGGGTCTATGGCTACACCTTC. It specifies CSASTRASGVYGYTF.

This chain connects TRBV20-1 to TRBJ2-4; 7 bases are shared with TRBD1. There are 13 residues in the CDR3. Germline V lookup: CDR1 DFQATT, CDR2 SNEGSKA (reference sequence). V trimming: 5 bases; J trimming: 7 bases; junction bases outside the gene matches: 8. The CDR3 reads CSAFARGQNIQYF. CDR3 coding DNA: TGCAGTGCTTTCGCCCGGGGACAGAACATTCAGTACTTC.

CDR3 sequence (DNA): TGTGCCTGGAGCCCCGGACACCCCAATCAGCCCCAGCATTTT. It codes for CAWSPGHPNQPQHF. The chain is built from TRBV30 and TRBJ1-5; D is possibly TRBD1 (5 bases). The CDR3 length is 14 residues. The V gene lost 3 bases and the J gene lost 3 bases, with 12 bases spanning the gap. Germline assignment: CDR1 GTSNPN and CDR2 SVGIG (reference sequence). The variable domain in full, with the rest retrieved from reference TRBV30 and TRBJ1-5, is SQTIHQWPATLVQPVGSPLSLECTVEGTSNPNLYWYRQAAGRGLQLLFYSVGIGQISSEVPQNLSASRPQDRQFILSSKKLLLSDSGFYLCAWSPGHPNQPQHFGDGTRLSIL.

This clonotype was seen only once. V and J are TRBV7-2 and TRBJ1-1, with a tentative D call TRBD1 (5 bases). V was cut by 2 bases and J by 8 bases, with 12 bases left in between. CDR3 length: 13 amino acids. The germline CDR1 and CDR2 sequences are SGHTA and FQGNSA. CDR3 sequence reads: CASSLIRQTEAFF. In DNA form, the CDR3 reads TGTGCCAGCAGCTTAATCCGACAGACAGAAGCTTTCTTT.

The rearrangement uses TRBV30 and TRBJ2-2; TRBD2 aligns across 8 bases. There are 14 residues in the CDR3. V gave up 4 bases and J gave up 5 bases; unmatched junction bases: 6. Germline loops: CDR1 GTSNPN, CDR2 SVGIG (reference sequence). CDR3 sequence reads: CAWTAGVRTGELFF. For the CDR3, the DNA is TGTGCCTGGACAGCGGGAGTTAGGACCGGGGAGCTGTTTTTT. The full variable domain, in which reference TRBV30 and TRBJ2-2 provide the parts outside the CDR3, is SQTIHQWPATLVQPVGSPLSLECTVEGTSNPNLYWYRQAAGRGLQLLFYSVGIGQISSEVPQNLSASRPQDRQFILSSKKLLLSDSGFYLCAWTAGVRTGELFFGEGSRLTVL.

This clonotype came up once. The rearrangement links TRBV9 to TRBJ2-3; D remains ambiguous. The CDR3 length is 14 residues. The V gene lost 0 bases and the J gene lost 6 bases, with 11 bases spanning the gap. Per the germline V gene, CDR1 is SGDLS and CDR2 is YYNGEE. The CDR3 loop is CASSVELPPDTQYF. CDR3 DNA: TGTGCCAGCAGCGTAGAACTGCCGCCGGATACGCAGTATTTT.

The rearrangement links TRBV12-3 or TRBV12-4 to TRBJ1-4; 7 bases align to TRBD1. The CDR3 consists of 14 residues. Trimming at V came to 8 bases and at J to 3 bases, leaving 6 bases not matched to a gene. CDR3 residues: CASGTGAANEKLFF. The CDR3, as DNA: TGTGCCAGCGGAACAGGGGCGGCTAATGAAAAACTGTTTTTT.

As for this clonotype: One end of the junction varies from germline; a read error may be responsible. As DNA, the CDR3 is TGTGCCTGGAGGCGCCGACTAGCGGGAGATATCTTC. Residues: CAWRRRLAGDIF. This chain links TRBV30 with TRBJ2-7, with TRBD2 identical over 12 bases. Germline V gives CDR1 GTSNPN, CDR2 SVGIG (reference sequence). The CDR3 is 12 amino acids.

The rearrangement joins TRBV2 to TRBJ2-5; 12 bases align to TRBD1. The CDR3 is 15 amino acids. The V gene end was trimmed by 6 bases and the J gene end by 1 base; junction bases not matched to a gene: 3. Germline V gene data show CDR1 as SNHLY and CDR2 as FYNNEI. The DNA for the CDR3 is TGTGCCAGCAGGGGGACAGGGGGCCTCCAAGAGACCCAGTACTTC. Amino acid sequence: CASRGTGGLQETQYF. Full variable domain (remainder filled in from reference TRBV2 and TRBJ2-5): EPEVTQTPSHQVTQMGQEVILRCVPISNHLYFYWYRQILGQKVEFLVSFYNNEISEKSEIFDDQFSVERPDGSNFTLKIRSTKLEDSAMYFCASRGTGGLQETQYFGPGTRLLVL.

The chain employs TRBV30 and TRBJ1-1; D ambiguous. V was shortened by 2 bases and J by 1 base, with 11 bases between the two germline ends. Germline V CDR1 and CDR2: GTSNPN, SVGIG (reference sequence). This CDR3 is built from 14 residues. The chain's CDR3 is CAWSLVRGNTEAFF. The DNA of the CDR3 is TGTGCCTGGAGTCTGGTTCGGGGGAACACTGAAGCTTTCTTT. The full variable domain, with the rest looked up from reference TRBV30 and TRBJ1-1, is SQTIHQWPATLVQPVGSPLSLECTVEGTSNPNLYWYRQAAGRGLQLLFYSVGIGQISSEVPQNLSASRPQDRQFILSSKKLLLSDSGFYLCAWSLVRGNTEAFFGQGTRLTVV.